This T cell receptor (beta chain) was captured in a study of shared clonotypes between healthy human individuals. Broader study findings: Sharing across several donors was seen in around 5% of naive CD4 clonotypes. Memory subsets had estimated richness that was generally smaller than that of naive subsets. Apart from blood, nothing was sampled; tissue repertoires likely differ.

J gave up 8 bases and V 6 bases, and 11 bases lay outside the gene matches. Germline CDR1 is SQVTM and CDR2 is ANQGSEA. This CDR3 spans 14 amino acids. A word on this clone: Antigen unknown.

In replicate PCRs of sorted subsets, approximately 210 ng DNA, about 30,000 T cell genomes, was used. Sequencing used immunoSEQ multiplex PCR; TCRdb keeps in-frame clones, though not all of them. This table has approximately 1,500,000 clones, 95% to 99% appearing once. Source material: naive CD4+ T cells sorted from blood. Regarding subset: CD45RA+ positively selected. This clonotype was obtained from a man younger than 40 in good health. V gene TRBV29-1 combines with J gene TRBJ2-1; 9 positions match TRBD1. CDR3 DNA sequence: TGCAGCGTCGCGGCCGGGACAGGGAGAGATGAGCAGTTCTTC. Its protein product is CSVAAGTGRDEQFF.